This record concerns one T cell receptor beta chain sequence. The data originate from a study of T-cell reconstitution after alpha-beta-depleted transplantation in children. It was with unique molecular identifiers that the TCRbeta library was prepared. Each CDR3 protein is one row after TCRdb ran MiXCR on the PCR reads. The repertoire holds 250,000 to 300,000 distinct CDR3 sequences, around 9.6% seen once, with around 9.1% in the top ten. V lost 7 bases and J lost 0; bases outside the gene matches: 5. The length of the CDR3 is 13 residues. Germline CDR1 and CDR2: DFQATT and SNEGSKA (reference sequence).

The sequence was obtained from a human donor who donated a stem cell graft to a child with SCID. Source: PBMCs from the stem cell graft donor, taken from the stem cell graft. The chain combines TRBV20-1 with TRBJ2-7; TRBD1 matches 8 bases. CDR3 nucleotide sequence: TGCAGTGTGAGGGGGACAGGCTCCTACGAGCAGTACTTC. The encoded protein is CSVRGTGSYEQYF.